This TCR beta chain appears in the sequencing data of a study of T cells in Graves' hyperthyroidism and ophthalmopathy. Uncontrolled infection, other autoimmune disease, pregnancy and lactation each barred patients from inclusion. An approximately 10 ml volume of fresh peripheral blood provided the PBMCs. This CDR3 comprises 13 residues. Germline V gene data show CDR1 as MNHNS and CDR2 as SASEGT. J gave up 3 bases and V 6 bases, and 4 bases lay outside the gene matches. Amplified TCR beta CDR3 regions came from RNA transcripts. HTBI primers were used for first-round RT-PCR of the TCR CDR3. Using its own MiXCR run on the multiplex PCR reads, TCRdb lists one record per CDR3 protein. Seen here are about 520,000 distinct CDR3 sequences, less than 25% observed once, and the top ten hold 26%. This clonotype was seen many times.

This chain links TRBV6-1 with TRBJ1-1; 7 bases map to TRBD1. Sequencing was performed on blood. The receptor comes from a young man with Graves' hyperthyroidism. This chain's CDR3 is CASSLGQYTEAFF. CDR3 coding DNA: TGTGCCAGCAGCCTGGGACAGTACACTGAAGCTTTCTTT.